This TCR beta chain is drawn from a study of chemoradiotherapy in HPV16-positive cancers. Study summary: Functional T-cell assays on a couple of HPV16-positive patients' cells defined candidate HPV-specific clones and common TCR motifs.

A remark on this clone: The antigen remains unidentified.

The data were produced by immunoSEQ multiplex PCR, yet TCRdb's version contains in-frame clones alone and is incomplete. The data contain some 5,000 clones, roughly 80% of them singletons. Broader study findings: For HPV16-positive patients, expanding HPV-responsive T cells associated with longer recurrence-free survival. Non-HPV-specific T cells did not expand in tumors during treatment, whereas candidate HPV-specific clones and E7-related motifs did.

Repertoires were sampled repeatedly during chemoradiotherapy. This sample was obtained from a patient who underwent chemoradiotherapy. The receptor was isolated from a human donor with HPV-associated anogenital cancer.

The CDR3 reads CSVVAPDNEQFF. CDR3 DNA sequence: TGCAGCGTTGTAGCCCCAGACAATGAGCAGTTCTTC. This chain connects TRBV29-1 to TRBJ2-1; D ambiguous. The CDR3 has 12 amino acids. Germline assignment: CDR1 SQVTM and CDR2 ANQGSEA. V was trimmed by 4 bases and J by 5 bases, leaving 9 bases between them.